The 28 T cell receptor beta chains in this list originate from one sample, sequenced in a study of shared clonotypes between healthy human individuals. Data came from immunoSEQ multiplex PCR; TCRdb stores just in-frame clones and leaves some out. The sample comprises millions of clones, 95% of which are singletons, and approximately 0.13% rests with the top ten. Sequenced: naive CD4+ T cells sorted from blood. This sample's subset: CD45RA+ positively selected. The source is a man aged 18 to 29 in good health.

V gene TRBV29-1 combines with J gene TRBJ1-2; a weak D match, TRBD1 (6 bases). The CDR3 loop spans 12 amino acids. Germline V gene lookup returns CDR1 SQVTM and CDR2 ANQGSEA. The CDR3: CSHAGQGYGYTF. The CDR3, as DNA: TGCAGTCACGCGGGCCAGGGGTATGGCTACACCTTC.

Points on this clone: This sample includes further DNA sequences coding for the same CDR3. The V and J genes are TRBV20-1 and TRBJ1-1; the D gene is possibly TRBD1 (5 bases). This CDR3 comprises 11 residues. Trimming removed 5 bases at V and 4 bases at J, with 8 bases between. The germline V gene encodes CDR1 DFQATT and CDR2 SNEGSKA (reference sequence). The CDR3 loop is CSASRATEAFF. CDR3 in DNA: TGCAGTGCTTCCAGGGCCACTGAAGCTTTCTTT.

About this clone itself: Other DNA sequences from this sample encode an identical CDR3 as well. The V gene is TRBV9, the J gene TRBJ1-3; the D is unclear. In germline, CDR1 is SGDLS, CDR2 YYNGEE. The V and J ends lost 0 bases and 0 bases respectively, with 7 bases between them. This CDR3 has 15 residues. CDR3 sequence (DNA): TGTGCCAGCAGCGTAGCTGGAGTCTCTGGAAACACCATATATTTT. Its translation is CASSVAGVSGNTIYF.

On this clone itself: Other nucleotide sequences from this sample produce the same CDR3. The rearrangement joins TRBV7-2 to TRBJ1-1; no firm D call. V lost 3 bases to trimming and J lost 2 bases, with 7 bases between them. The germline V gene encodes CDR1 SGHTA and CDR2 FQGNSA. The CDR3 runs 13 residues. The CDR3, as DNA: TGTGCCAGCAGCTTGACGGGAAACACTGAAGCTTTCTTT. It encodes CASSLTGNTEAFF.

The CDR3 loop is CASSLGPRTGSTEAFF. The CDR3 region has the DNA TGTGCCAGCAGCTTGGGACCCCGCACAGGTTCCACTGAAGCTTTCTTT. V gene TRBV7-3 combines with J gene TRBJ1-1; D is perhaps TRBD1 (5 bases). From germline, CDR1 is SGHTA and CDR2 FQGTGA. Between the trimmed V and J ends, which lost 3 bases and 4 bases, there was a span of 18 bases. This CDR3 comprises 16 residues.

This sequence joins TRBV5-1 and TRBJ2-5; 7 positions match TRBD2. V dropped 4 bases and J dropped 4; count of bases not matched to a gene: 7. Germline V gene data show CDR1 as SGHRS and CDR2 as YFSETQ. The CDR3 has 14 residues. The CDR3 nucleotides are TGCGCCAGCAGCCAAGAAGCGGGGCGAGAGACCCAGTACTTC. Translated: CASSQEAGRETQYF.

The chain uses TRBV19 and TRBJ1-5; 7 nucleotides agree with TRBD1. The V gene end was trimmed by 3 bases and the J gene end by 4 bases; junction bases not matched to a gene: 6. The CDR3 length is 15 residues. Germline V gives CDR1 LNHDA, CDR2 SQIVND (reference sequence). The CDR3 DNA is TGTGCCAGTAGTATCGGCCGGGACAGAAATCAGCCCCAGCATTTT. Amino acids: CASSIGRDRNQPQHF.

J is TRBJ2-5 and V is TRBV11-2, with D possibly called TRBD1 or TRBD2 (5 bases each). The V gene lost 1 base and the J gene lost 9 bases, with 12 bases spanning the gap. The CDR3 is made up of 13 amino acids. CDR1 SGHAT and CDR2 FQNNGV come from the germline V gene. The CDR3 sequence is CASSLGPGRAQYF. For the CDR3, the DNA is TGTGCCAGCAGCTTAGGCCCAGGGCGGGCCCAGTACTTC. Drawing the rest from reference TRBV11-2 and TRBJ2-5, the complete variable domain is EAGVAQSPRYKIIEKRQSVAFWCNPISGHATLYWYQQILGQGPKLLIQFQNNGVVDDSQLPKDRFSAERLKGVDSTLKIQPAKLEDSAVYLCASSLGPGRAQYFGPGTRLLVL.

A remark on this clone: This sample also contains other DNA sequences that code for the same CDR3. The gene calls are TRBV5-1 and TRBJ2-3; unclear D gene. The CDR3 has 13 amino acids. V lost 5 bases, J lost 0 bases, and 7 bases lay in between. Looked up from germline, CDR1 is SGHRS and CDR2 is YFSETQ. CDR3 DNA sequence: TGCGCCAGCAGGTGGGGTAGCACAGATACGCAGTATTTT. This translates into CASRWGSTDTQYF.

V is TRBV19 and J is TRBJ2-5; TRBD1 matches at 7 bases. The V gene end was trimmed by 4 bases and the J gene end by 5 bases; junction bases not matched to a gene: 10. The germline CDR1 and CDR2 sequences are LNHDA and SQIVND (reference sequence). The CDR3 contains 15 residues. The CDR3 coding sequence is TGTGCCAGTAGTACCTATATGACAGGGCTGGAGACCCAGTACTTC. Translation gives CASSTYMTGLETQYF. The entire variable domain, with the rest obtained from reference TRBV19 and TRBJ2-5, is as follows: DGGITQSPKYLFRKEGQNVTLSCEQNLNHDAMYWYRQDPGQGLRLIYYSQIVNDFQKGDIAEGYSVSREKKESFPLTVTSAQKNPTAFYLCASSTYMTGLETQYFGPGTRLLVL.

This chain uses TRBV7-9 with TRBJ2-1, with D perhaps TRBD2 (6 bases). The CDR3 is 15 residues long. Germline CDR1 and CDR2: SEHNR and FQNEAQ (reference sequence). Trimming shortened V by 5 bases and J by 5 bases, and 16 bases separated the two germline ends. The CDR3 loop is CASSPRERQNNEQFF. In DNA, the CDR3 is TGTGCCAGCAGCCCACGGGAGAGGCAGAACAATGAGCAGTTCTTC.

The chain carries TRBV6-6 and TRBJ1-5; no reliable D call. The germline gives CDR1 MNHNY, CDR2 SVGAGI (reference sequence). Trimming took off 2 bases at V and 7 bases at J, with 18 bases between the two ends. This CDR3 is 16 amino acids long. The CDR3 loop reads CASSYGWGGYEQPQHF. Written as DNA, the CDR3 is TGTGCCAGCAGTTACGGGTGGGGAGGGTACGAGCAGCCCCAGCATTTT.

This CDR3 is CASSRGTDTQYF. In nucleotides, the CDR3 is TGTGCCAGCTCCCGGGGCACAGATACGCAGTATTTT. The V call is TRBV27, the J call TRBJ2-3; D uncertain. Trimming stripped 8 bases from V and 1 base from J, with 7 bases between. Germline V CDR1 and CDR2: MNHEY, SMNVEV (reference sequence). The CDR3 length is 12 residues.

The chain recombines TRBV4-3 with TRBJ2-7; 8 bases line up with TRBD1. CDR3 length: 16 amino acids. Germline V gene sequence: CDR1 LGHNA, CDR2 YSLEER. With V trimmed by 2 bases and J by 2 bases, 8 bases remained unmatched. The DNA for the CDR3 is TGCGCCAGCAGCCAAAATACAGGGGGACTCCCCTACGAGCAGTACTTC. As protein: CASSQNTGGLPYEQYF.

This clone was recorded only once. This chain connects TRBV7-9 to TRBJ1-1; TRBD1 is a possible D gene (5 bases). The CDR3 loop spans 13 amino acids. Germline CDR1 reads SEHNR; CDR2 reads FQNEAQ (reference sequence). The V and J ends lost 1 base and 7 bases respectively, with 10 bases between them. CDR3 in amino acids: CASSLVNQGEAFF. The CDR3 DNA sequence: TGTGCCAGCAGCTTAGTGAATCAGGGTGAAGCTTTCTTT. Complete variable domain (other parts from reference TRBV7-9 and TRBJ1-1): DTGVSQNPRHKITKRGQNVTFRCDPISEHNRLYWYRQTLGQGPEFLTYFQNEAQLEKSRLLSDRFSAERPKGSFSTLEIQRTEQGDSAMYLCASSLVNQGEAFFGQGTRLTVV.

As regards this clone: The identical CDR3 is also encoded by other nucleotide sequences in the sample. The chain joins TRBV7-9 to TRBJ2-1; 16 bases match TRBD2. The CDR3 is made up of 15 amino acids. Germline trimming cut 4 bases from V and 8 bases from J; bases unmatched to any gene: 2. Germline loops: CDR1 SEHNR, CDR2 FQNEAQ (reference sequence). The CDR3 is CASSSGTSGRDEQFF. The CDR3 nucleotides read TGTGCCAGCAGCTCGGGGACTAGCGGGAGGGATGAGCAGTTCTTC.

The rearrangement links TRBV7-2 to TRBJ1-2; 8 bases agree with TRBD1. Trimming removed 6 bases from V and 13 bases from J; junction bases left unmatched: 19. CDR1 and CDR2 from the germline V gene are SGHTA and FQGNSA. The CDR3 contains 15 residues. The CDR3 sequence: CASRTSGTGTWGSTF. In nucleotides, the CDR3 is TGTGCCAGCAGAACATCCGGGACAGGCACATGGGGTAGCACCTTC.

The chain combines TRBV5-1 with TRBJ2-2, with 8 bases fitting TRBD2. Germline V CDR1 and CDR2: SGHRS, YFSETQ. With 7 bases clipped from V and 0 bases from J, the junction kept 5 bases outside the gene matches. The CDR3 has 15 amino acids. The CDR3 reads CASCLAGTNTGELFF. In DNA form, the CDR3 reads TGCGCCAGCTGCCTAGCGGGTACGAACACCGGGGAGCTGTTTTTT.

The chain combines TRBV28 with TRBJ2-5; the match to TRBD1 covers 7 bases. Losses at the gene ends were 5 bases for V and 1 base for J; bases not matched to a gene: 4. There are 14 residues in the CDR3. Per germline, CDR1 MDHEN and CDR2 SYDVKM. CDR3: CASSITGAQETQYF. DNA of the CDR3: TGTGCCAGCAGTATTACAGGGGCCCAAGAGACCCAGTACTTC.

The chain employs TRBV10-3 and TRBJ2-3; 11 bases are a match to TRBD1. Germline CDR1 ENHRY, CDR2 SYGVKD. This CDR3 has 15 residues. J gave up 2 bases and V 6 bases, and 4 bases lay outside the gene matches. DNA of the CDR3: TGTGCCATCAGGTTAGGACAGGGGGCCACAGATACGCAGTATTTT. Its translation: CAIRLGQGATDTQYF.

CDR3 DNA: TGTGCCACCAGCAGGTTGACAGGCAGCTCCTACGAGCAGTACTTC. Its protein is CATSRLTGSSYEQYF. The V gene is TRBV15, the J gene TRBJ2-7, with a tentative D call TRBD1 (6 bases). This CDR3 comprises 15 residues. The V end lost 3 bases, the J end lost 0 bases, and 12 bases lay between the germline ends. The germline V gene has CDR1 LNHNV and CDR2 YYDKDF (reference sequence).

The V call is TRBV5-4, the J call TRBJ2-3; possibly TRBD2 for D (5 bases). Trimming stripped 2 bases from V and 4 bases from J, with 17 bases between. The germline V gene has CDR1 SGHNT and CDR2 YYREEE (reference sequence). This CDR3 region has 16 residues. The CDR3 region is CASSFKAADLADTQYF. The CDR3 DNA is TGTGCCAGCAGCTTCAAAGCGGCAGACCTAGCAGATACGCAGTATTTT.

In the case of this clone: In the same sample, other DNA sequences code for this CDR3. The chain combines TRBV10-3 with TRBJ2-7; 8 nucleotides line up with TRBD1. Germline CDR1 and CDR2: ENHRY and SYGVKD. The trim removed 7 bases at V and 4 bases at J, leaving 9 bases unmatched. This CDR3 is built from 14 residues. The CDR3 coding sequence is TGTGCCATCACTCCCGGACAGGGAACATACGAGCAGTACTTC. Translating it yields CAITPGQGTYEQYF.

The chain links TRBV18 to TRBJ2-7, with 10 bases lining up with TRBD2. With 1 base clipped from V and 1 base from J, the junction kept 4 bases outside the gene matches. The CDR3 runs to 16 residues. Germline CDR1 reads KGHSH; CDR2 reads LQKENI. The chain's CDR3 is CASSPLAGGLSYEQYF. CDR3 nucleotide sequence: TGTGCCAGCTCACCACTAGCGGGGGGCTTATCCTACGAGCAGTACTTC.

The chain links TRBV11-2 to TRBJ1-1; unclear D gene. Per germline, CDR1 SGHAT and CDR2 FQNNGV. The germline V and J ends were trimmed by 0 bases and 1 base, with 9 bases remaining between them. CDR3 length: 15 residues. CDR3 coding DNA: TGTGCCAGCAGCTTAGATCTAAAAAGGAACACTGAAGCTTTCTTT. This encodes CASSLDLKRNTEAFF.

CDR3 loop: CASSSGLAGDTQYF. The CDR3 coding sequence is TGTGCCAGCAGCTCCGGTTTAGCGGGGGATACGCAGTATTTT. The chain links TRBV7-3 to TRBJ2-3; 8 positions match TRBD2. Germline CDR1 SGHTA, CDR2 FQGTGA. The V segment lost 4 bases and the J segment 6 bases; nucleotides outside the gene matches: 6. This CDR3 has 14 amino acids. Variable domain in full (rest from reference TRBV7-3 and TRBJ2-3): GAGVSQTPSNKVTEKGKYVELRCDPISGHTALYWYRQSLGQGPEFLIYFQGTGAADDSGLPNDRFFAVRPEGSVSTLKIQRTERGDSAVYLCASSSGLAGDTQYFGPGTRLTVL.

The CDR3 reads CASSSGTGGPGYTF. As DNA, the CDR3 is TGTGCCAGCAGTTCCGGGACAGGGGGCCCGGGCTACACCTTC. V and J are TRBV5-4 and TRBJ1-2; 12 bases map to TRBD1. With V trimmed by 5 bases and J by 8 bases, 7 bases remained unmatched. CDR1 is SGHNT, CDR2 YYREEE, per germline (reference sequence). This CDR3 has 14 residues.

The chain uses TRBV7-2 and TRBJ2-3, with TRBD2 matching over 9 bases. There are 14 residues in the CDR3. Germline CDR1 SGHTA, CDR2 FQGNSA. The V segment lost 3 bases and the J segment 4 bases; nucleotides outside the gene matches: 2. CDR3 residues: CASSFAGGADTQYF. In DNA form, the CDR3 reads TGTGCCAGCAGCTTTGCGGGAGGGGCAGATACGCAGTATTTT. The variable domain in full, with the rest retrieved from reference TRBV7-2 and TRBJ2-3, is GAGVSQSPSNKVTEKGKDVELRCDPISGHTALYWYRQSLGQGLEFLIYFQGNSAPDKSGLPSDRFSAERTGGSVSTLTIQRTQQEDSAVYLCASSFAGGADTQYFGPGTRLTVL.